These T cell receptor beta chains were read from a single sample in a study of regulatory T cells in long-lasting Graves disease. TCRdb recomputed calls from the multiplex PCR reads with MiXCR, one row per CDR3 protein. The data show under 500,000 distinct CDR3 sequences, around 21% seen once. The sequencing used peripheral blood mononuclear cells (PBMCs), collected when the disease was refractory, from a patient treated with antithyroid drugs. Source of these receptors: a female donor with Graves disease. CDR3s include the opening cysteine and the closing phenylalanine or tryptophan. The D gene is left open where the match is weak. Some rows have no size entry. The others give once, few or many, or a class for an expanded clone.

V	D	size	J	DNA	CDR3
TRBV30	TRBD1	NA	TRBJ2-7	TGTGCCTGGAGACCCCCCGGACAGGGCAGCTCCTACGAGCAGTACTTC	CAWRPPGQGSSYEQYF
TRBV7-9	NA	NA	TRBJ2-1	TGTGCCAGCAGCCCCGGCCGGTCCTACAATGAGCAGTTCTTC	CASSPGRSYNEQFF
TRBV7-9	NA	few	TRBJ2-2	TGTGCCAGCAACCCACCAGTAGCGCTGAACACCGGGGAGCTGTTTTTT	CASNPPVALNTGELFF
TRBV19	NA	NA	TRBJ1-1	TGTGCCAGTAGTGAACAGTCGAGCGCTGAAGCTTTCTTT	CASSEQSSAEAFF
TRBV10-3	TRBD2	NA	TRBJ2-7	TGTGCCATCAGTGAAGTAGCGGGAGGAGCGTACGAGCAGTACTTC	CAISEVAGGAYEQYF
TRBV24-1	NA	NA	TRBJ2-2	TGTGCCACCAGTGAGGACGGTAGGAACACCGGGGAGCTGTTTTTT	CATSEDGRNTGELFF
TRBV7-2	TRBD1	NA	TRBJ2-7	TGTGCCAGCAGCTTGGGACAGGGTCTAGGGTACGAGCAGTACTTC	CASSLGQGLGYEQYF
TRBV5-1	NA	NA	TRBJ2-2	TGCGCCAGCAGCTTCGACGGAACGAACACCGGGGAGCTGTTTTTT	CASSFDGTNTGELFF
TRBV12-3/TRBV12-4	NA	many	TRBJ1-1	TGTGCCAGCAGTTTAGCCAGCGCTGAAGCTTTCTTT	CASSLASAEAFF
TRBV27	NA	NA	TRBJ2-1	TGTGCCTGCAGCTTCAGGGGGTTTAGCGGCCTCTCCTACAATGAGCAGTTCTTC	CACSFRGFSGLSYNEQFF
TRBV7-2	NA	NA	TRBJ2-1	TGTGCCAGCAGCCGCCCAAACAATGAGCAGTTCTTC	CASSRPNNEQFF
TRBV20-1	NA	many	TRBJ1-1	TGCAGTGCTAGTGGAGGCGGCGACACTGAAGCTTTCTTT	CSASGGGDTEAFF
TRBV6-1	NA	many	TRBJ2-5	TGTGCCAGCAAAAGGCAATCGACGATAGAGACCCAGTACTTC	CASKRQSTIETQYF
TRBV29-1	NA	NA	TRBJ1-1	TGCAGCGTTGAGAGGACAATAGGGAACACTGAAGCTTTCTTT	CSVERTIGNTEAFF
TRBV4-3	NA	few	TRBJ2-7	TGCGCCAGCAGCCAAGATTACATGGGGAGTTACGAGCAGTACTTC	CASSQDYMGSYEQYF
TRBV6-1	TRBD1	NA	TRBJ1-1	TGTGCCAGCAGCATCGGACAGGGGGTTGGCACTGAAGCTTTCTTT	CASSIGQGVGTEAFF
TRBV30	NA	few	TRBJ1-5	TGTGCCTGGGGGGGGCAGGGGAATCAGCCCCAGCATTTT	CAWGGQGNQPQHF
TRBV7-2	TRBD2	many	TRBJ2-7	TGTGCCAGCAGCTCTCAACTAGCGGGAGGGCCAAGTGCGTACTTC	CASSSQLAGGPSAYF
TRBV6-2/TRBV6-3	NA	many	TRBJ1-5	TGTGCCAGCAGTTACTCCCTAGATCAGCCCCAGCATTTT	CASSYSLDQPQHF
TRBV2	NA	NA	TRBJ1-4	TGTGCCAGCGGGAGTGGCAGGGATTCGGAAAAACTGTTTTTT	CASGSGRDSEKLFF
TRBV7-9	NA	many	TRBJ2-5	TGTGCCAGCAGCTTAGAGAGCGGACAAGAGACCCAGTACTTC	CASSLESGQETQYF
TRBV10-1	TRBD2	many	TRBJ2-5	TGCGCCAGCAAACCGACGCGGGACCGCAGGACTAGCGGGAGACAAGAGACCCAGTACTTC	CASKPTRDRRTSGRQETQYF
TRBV6-2/TRBV6-3	TRBD1	NA	TRBJ1-4	TGTGCCAGCAGGGGACAGGCTGCAACTAATGAAAAACTGTTTTTT	CASRGQAATNEKLFF
TRBV12-3/TRBV12-4	NA	many	TRBJ1-1	TGTGCCAGCAGTCTGTACGGGACACGGCTTTGGGCTTTCTTT	CASSLYGTRLWAFF
TRBV5-1	TRBD2	once	TRBJ2-7	TGCGCCAGCAGCCCGGGACTAGCGGGCGTACAGTACTTC	CASSPGLAGVQYF
TRBV28	NA	many	TRBJ2-6	TGTGCCACGGACGTTCAGGGTCCCGGGGCCAACGTCCTGACTTTC	CATDVQGPGANVLTF
TRBV29-1	TRBD2	few	TRBJ2-1	TGCAGCGTTGTCAGAGGACTAGCGGGAGATCTAGATGAGCAGTTCTTC	CSVVRGLAGDLDEQFF
TRBV12-3/TRBV12-4	TRBD2	many	TRBJ2-5	TGTGCCAGCGGTCCGGGACTAGCGGACCAAGAGACCCAGTACTTC	CASGPGLADQETQYF
TRBV11-2	NA	few	TRBJ2-1	TGTGCCAGCAGCAGATATGAGCAGTTCTTC	CASSRYEQFF
TRBV27	NA	many	TRBJ2-7	TGTGCCAGCAGTTTAGGGAGGACAGGAGCGGCTTACGAGCAGTACTTC	CASSLGRTGAAYEQYF
TRBV6-1	NA	many	TRBJ2-7	TGTGCCAGCAGTGAAACGAGGAGGAACGAGCAGTACTTC	CASSETRRNEQYF
TRBV10-3	TRBD2	few	TRBJ2-4	TGTGCCATCAGTGGGGGAGCGGGAGTCGGGGGAAACATTCAGTACTTC	CAISGGAGVGGNIQYF
TRBV7-9	TRBD1	NA	TRBJ2-5	TGTGCCAGCAGCTTATACAGGGGACGCGGGTTAGGAGAGACCCAGTACTTC	CASSLYRGRGLGETQYF
TRBV7-3	NA	NA	TRBJ1-1	TGTGCCAGCAGTTCCACACGTGAAGCTTTCTTT	CASSSTREAFF
TRBV10-2	NA	NA	TRBJ1-2	TGCGCCAGCAGTCATCTCTGGACAGTCTCACATGGCTACACCTTC	CASSHLWTVSHGYTF
TRBV4-1	NA	few	TRBJ2-4	TGCGCCAGCAGCCAAGGCCCAGGGACCAAAAACATTCAGTACTTC	CASSQGPGTKNIQYF
TRBV7-2	NA	few	TRBJ2-3	TGTGCCAGCAGCTTAGAGATCCCGCAGGCGGCGCAGTATTTT	CASSLEIPQAAQYF
TRBV7-3	TRBD1	many	TRBJ2-6	TGTGCCAGCAGTACAGGGGCTGGGGCCAACGTCCTGACTTTC	CASSTGAGANVLTF
TRBV6-1	NA	many	TRBJ2-5	TGTGCCAGCAGTGAATCCCTGGTTGAGACCCAGTACTTC	CASSESLVETQYF
TRBV20-1	NA	NA	TRBJ1-1	TGCAGTGCTAGATTGAACACTGAAGCTTTCTTT	CSARLNTEAFF
TRBV19	NA	NA	TRBJ1-1	TGTGCCAGTAGTATAGTCCCAGGTCGGAGGCGCGGCAGCACTGAAGCTTTCTTT	CASSIVPGRRRGSTEAFF
TRBV7-2	NA	many	TRBJ1-6	TGTGCCAGCAGCCTCGCAACAGGGTTCGGATCACCCCTCCACTTT	CASSLATGFGSPLHF
TRBV3-1	NA	many	TRBJ2-7	TGTGCCAGCAGCCAAGGACAAGCTCGGTACGAGCAGTACTTC	CASSQGQARYEQYF
TRBV12-3/TRBV12-4	NA	many	TRBJ2-7	TGTGCCAGCACCCCTTTTGGGTACGGACCAACTCACGAGCAGTACTTC	CASTPFGYGPTHEQYF
TRBV7-9	TRBD1	NA	TRBJ2-5	TGTGCCAGCAGCTTAGTAGAACAGGGGGCCGGGGAGACCCAGTACTTC	CASSLVEQGAGETQYF
TRBV27	NA	many	TRBJ1-2	TGTGCCAGCAGTCCGACCTTAGGCTATGGCTACACCTTC	CASSPTLGYGYTF
TRBV27	NA	few	TRBJ2-7	TGTGCCAGCACACTTTACAGGACTTTCAGGCAGTACTTC	CASTLYRTFRQYF
TRBV20-1	NA	few	TRBJ2-1	TGCAGTGCTAGAGCGGGACAAGATAATGAGCAGTTCTTC	CSARAGQDNEQFF
TRBV6-1	TRBD1	many	TRBJ2-7	TGTGCCAGCCGTGCAGACAGGGAATACGAGCAGTACTTC	CASRADREYEQYF
TRBV6-1	TRBD1	many	TRBJ1-5	TGTGCCAGCAGTGAAAGTTCGGGACAGGGTCAGCCCCAGCATTTT	CASSESSGQGQPQHF
TRBV20-1	NA	few	TRBJ2-5	TGCAGTGCTAGCCCGGGACTTCAAGAGACCCAGTACTTC	CSASPGLQETQYF
TRBV27	TRBD1	many	TRBJ2-7	TGTGCCATCGCTCCCGGGACAGGTTACGAGCAGTACTTC	CAIAPGTGYEQYF
TRBV20-1	TRBD2	NA	TRBJ2-7	TGCAGTGCTAGAGATCATAGCGGGGGATTCTACGAGCAGTACTTC	CSARDHSGGFYEQYF
TRBV6-1	NA	many	TRBJ2-5	TGTGCCAGCATCTTGGACGCGCTATCCCAAGAGACCCAGTACTTC	CASILDALSQETQYF
TRBV14	NA	many	TRBJ2-5	TGTGCCAGCAGCCACCGACAGTACCAAGAGACCCAGTACTTC	CASSHRQYQETQYF
TRBV5-6	NA	NA	TRBJ1-6	TGTGCCAGCAGCTTGAGTTTGGCAGGGAGCTCCTATAATTCACCCCTCCACTTT	CASSLSLAGSSYNSPLHF
TRBV10-3	NA	many	TRBJ1-1	TGTGCCGCAGGGGTAAAGATGAACACTGAAGCTTTCTTT	CAAGVKMNTEAFF
TRBV13	TRBD2	NA	TRBJ2-7	TGTGCCAGCAGCTTAGGCGCTAGCGGGGTCTACGAGCAGTACTTC	CASSLGASGVYEQYF